This T cell receptor beta chain stems from a study of control samples from healthy donors and cancer patients. A single count supports this clone. V lost 7 bases, J lost 8 bases, and 15 bases lay in between. This CDR3 has 13 amino acids. Germline V gene data show CDR1 as MNHEY and CDR2 as SVGAGI. The method was immunoSEQ multiplex PCR; TCRdb's version includes in-frame clones alone and lacks a portion of them. The table includes 150,000 to 180,000 clones, approximately 94% detected once. This receptor was obtained from a man aged 35 to 55 in good health. Material: blood. The V call is TRBV6-5, the J call TRBJ2-1; possibly TRBD1 for D (5 bases). The chain's CDR3 is CASMNFRGDEQFF. In nucleotides, the CDR3 is TGTGCCAGCATGAACTTTAGGGGCGATGAGCAGTTCTTC.